This T cell receptor (beta chain) derives from a study of liver allograft versus peripheral blood T cells. Study context: Intrahepatic T cell receptor repertoires from transplanted livers were compared against repertoires in recipients' peripheral blood.

Findings and limits, study-wide: Repertoires of T cell receptors in liver allografts reportedly differed from peripheral blood repertoires.

As concerns this clonotype: The antigen remains unidentified.

TCRdb itself ran the reads through MiXCR, one entry per CDR3 protein. The sample holds 9,500 to 13,000 distinct CDR3 sequences, around a quarter seen once. The CDR3 is 12 amino acids. The germline CDR1 and CDR2 sequences are SGHAT and FQNNGV. Trimming cost V 2 bases and J 4 bases, with 6 bases left between them. The chain carries TRBV11-2 and TRBJ2-7; D not certain. This sequence was found in a human patient who had a liver transplant. A subset of T cells may come from the graft donor. As DNA, the CDR3 is TGTGCCAGCAGCTTAATCAAGTACGAGCAGTACTTC. Translated: CASSLIKYEQYF. Using reference TRBV11-2 and TRBJ2-7 for the parts outside the CDR3, the full variable domain is EAGVAQSPRYKIIEKRQSVAFWCNPISGHATLYWYQQILGQGPKLLIQFQNNGVVDDSQLPKDRFSAERLKGVDSTLKIQPAKLEDSAVYLCASSLIKYEQYFGPGTRLTVT.